Below are 32 T cell receptor beta chains sequenced from a single sample in a study of shared clonotypes between healthy human individuals. The table came from immunoSEQ multiplex PCR; TCRdb's copy has only in-frame clones and leaves some out. This sample has about 700,000 clones; approximately 79% occur once, and the top ten carry 1.5% to 2%. The specimen was memory CD4+ T cells sorted from blood. Subset reported: CD45RA-negative fraction. All receptors derive from a woman aged 25 to 39 in good health.

The chain recombines TRBV7-9 with TRBJ2-3; D may correspond to TRBD1 or TRBD2 (5 bases each). This CDR3 has 16 residues. Trimming removed 4 bases at V and 4 bases at J, with 18 bases between. CDR1 is SEHNR, CDR2 FQNEAQ, per germline (reference sequence). The CDR3 sequence: CASSSWQGVGADTQYF. As DNA, the CDR3 is TGTGCCAGCAGCTCGTGGCAGGGCGTGGGGGCAGATACGCAGTATTTT.

V and J are TRBV5-4 and TRBJ1-2; 8 positions agree with TRBD1. Germline V gives CDR1 SGHNT, CDR2 YYREEE (reference sequence). Trimming took 2 bases from V and 4 from J; bases not matched to a gene: 7. This CDR3 spans 15 amino acids. The DNA for the CDR3 is TGTGCCAGCAGCTTTTCTAACAGGGGGGTCTATGGCTACACCTTC. Amino acids: CASSFSNRGVYGYTF. Based on the CDR3 plus reference TRBV5-4 and TRBJ1-2, the full variable domain is ETGVTQSPTHLIKTRGQQVTLRCSSQSGHNTVSWYQQALGQGPQFIFQYYREEENGRGNFPPRFSGLQFPNYSSELNVNALELDDSALYLCASSFSNRGVYGYTFGSGTRLTVV.

This clone is a singleton in its sample. V usage is TRBV2 and J usage is TRBJ1-4; 9 bases map to TRBD1. Trimming at V came to 6 bases and at J to 2 bases, leaving 7 bases not matched to a gene. Germline lookup yields CDR1 SNHLY and CDR2 FYNNEI. The CDR3 runs to 16 residues. The CDR3 nucleotides are TGTGCCAGCAGGGCCGGACAGGGGAGGACTAATGAAAAACTGTTTTTT. It is translated as CASRAGQGRTNEKLFF.

In the case of this clone: Because the CDR3's place on the DNA is in doubt, the DNA is left out and the CDR3 is given as listed by TCRdb. The V call is TRBV5-5, the J call TRBJ2-2; TRBD2 is the table's D call, not checked against the DNA. In germline, CDR1 is SGHKS, CDR2 YYEKEE (reference sequence). Including both end residues, the CDR3 is 15 amino acids long. CDR3 loop: CASSSSGGYTGELFF.

This chain links TRBV7-7 with TRBJ2-1; TRBD2 matches 10 bases. The CDR3 has 15 amino acids. CDR1 and CDR2 (germline): SSHAT, FNYEAQ (reference sequence). Germline trimming cut 2 bases from V and 8 bases from J; bases unmatched to any gene: 6. The CDR3, as DNA: TGTGCCAGCAGCTTAAGGCTAGCGGGAGCCGATGAGCAGTTCTTC. It encodes CASSLRLAGADEQFF.

There are many counts of this clone. The chain has TRBV27 and TRBJ2-2; D unclear. The ends were cut back, 6 bases at V and 6 bases at J, with 11 bases in the middle. This CDR3 spans 13 amino acids. The germline V gene encodes CDR1 MNHEY and CDR2 SMNVEV (reference sequence). This CDR3 is CASSLRPSGELFF. CDR3 coding DNA: TGTGCCAGCAGCCTACGACCCTCCGGGGAGCTGTTTTTT.

The table lists this clone with a count of one. This sequence joins TRBV6-1 and TRBJ2-7; tentatively, D is TRBD1 or TRBD2 (5 bases each). The V end was cut by 3 bases, the J end by 2 bases, with 11 bases between. The length of the CDR3 is 14 residues. From germline, CDR1 is MNHNS and CDR2 SASEGT. CDR3 bases: TGTGCCAGCAGTGATGCTTGGGGACCCTACGAGCAGTACTTC. This encodes CASSDAWGPYEQYF.

The chain is built from TRBV27 and TRBJ2-3; D unclear. V was trimmed by 0 bases and J by 8 bases, leaving 9 bases between them. CDR3 length: 13 residues. Germline V gene data show CDR1 as MNHEY and CDR2 as SMNVEV (reference sequence). CDR3 nucleotide sequence: TGTGCCAGCAGTTTATCTCGGCCACGTACGCAGTATTTT. Translated: CASSLSRPRTQYF.

For this clone: The same CDR3 can be traced to other DNA sequences in this sample. V and J are TRBV7-9 and TRBJ2-1, with D possibly being TRBD2 (6 bases). This CDR3 has 16 residues. V was trimmed by 5 bases and J by 2 bases, leaving 16 bases between them. Germline V gene data show CDR1 as SEHNR and CDR2 as FQNEAQ (reference sequence). CDR3 loop: CASSELRRAAYNEQFF. The CDR3 bases are TGTGCCAGCAGCGAGCTACGGAGGGCCGCCTACAATGAGCAGTTCTTC.

The chain carries TRBV28 and TRBJ2-3; D is possibly TRBD2 (7 bases). The CDR3 extends over 15 amino acids. Germline loops: CDR1 MDHEN, CDR2 SYDVKM. Trimming shortened V by 7 bases and J by 1 base, and 15 bases separated the two germline ends. CDR3 bases: TGTGCCAGCATGGGGGCGGGAGACGGCACAGATACGCAGTATTTT. Translated, it gives CASMGAGDGTDTQYF.

The gene calls are TRBV27 and TRBJ1-1, with TRBD1 matching over 10 bases. This CDR3 has 15 residues. J was trimmed by 5 bases and V by 6 bases; bases with no gene match: 9. Germline lookup yields CDR1 MNHEY and CDR2 SMNVEV (reference sequence). The CDR3 DNA follows: TGTGCCAGCAGAAGCGGGACAGGGGAGTGGACTGAAGCTTTCTTT. Amino acids: CASRSGTGEWTEAFF.

This chain uses TRBV5-6 with TRBJ1-2, with D perhaps matching TRBD1 (6 bases). The V gene's germline CDR1 is SGHDT and CDR2 YYEEEE. The CDR3 has 16 residues. The V end was cut by 4 bases, the J end by 2 bases, with 18 bases between. CDR3 nucleotide sequence: TGTGCCAGCAGCCGCCAAGCACAGGGATGGAACTATGGCTACACCTTC. It yields the protein CASSRQAQGWNYGYTF. Supplemented by reference TRBV5-6 and TRBJ1-2, the full variable domain reads DAGVTQSPTHLIKTRGQQVTLRCSPKSGHDTVSWYQQALGQGPQFIFQYYEEEERQRGNFPDRFSGHQFPNYSSELNVNALLLGDSALYLCASSRQAQGWNYGYTFGSGTRLTVV.

The chain carries TRBV20-1 and TRBJ2-1; no firm D call. This CDR3 has 11 amino acids. The V gene's germline CDR1 is DFQATT and CDR2 SNEGSKA (reference sequence). Trimming took off 3 bases at V and 3 bases at J, with 3 bases between the two ends. The CDR3 sequence is CSASNYNEQFF. The CDR3 region has the DNA TGCAGTGCTAGTAACTACAATGAGCAGTTCTTC.

The V gene is TRBV5-1, the J gene TRBJ2-3; 8 bases agree with TRBD2. J was trimmed by 4 bases and V by 4 bases; bases with no gene match: 20. Per the germline V gene, CDR1 is SGHRS and CDR2 is YFSETQ. This CDR3 has 19 residues. The CDR3 sequence is CASSPGWALSAGGSDTQYF. DNA of the CDR3: TGCGCCAGCAGCCCAGGGTGGGCCCTTTCGGCGGGAGGATCAGATACGCAGTATTTT.

The rearrangement uses TRBV18 and TRBJ2-7; D is uncertain. CDR3 length: 14 amino acids. Between the trimmed V and J ends, which lost 6 bases and 0 bases, there was a span of 12 bases. Germline CDR1 reads KGHSH; CDR2 reads LQKENI. The CDR3, as DNA: TGTGCCAGCTCTTCGACCGAGAGCTCCTACGAGCAGTACTTC. It specifies CASSSTESSYEQYF.

In its sample, this clone was seen a few times. The chain recombines TRBV4-2 with TRBJ2-2; D gene unclear. Germline V gene data show CDR1 as LGHNA and CDR2 as YNFKEQ. Trimming left V 0 bases short and J 7 bases short, with 6 bases between. The CDR3 consists of 13 residues. In nucleotides, the CDR3 is TGTGCCAGCAGCCAAGATGAGCTCGGGGAGCTGTTTTTT. Translating it yields CASSQDELGELFF.

The V and J genes are TRBV18 and TRBJ2-7; the D gene is possibly TRBD2 (6 bases). The CDR3 covers 14 residues. V was cut by 3 bases and J by 1 base, with 10 bases left in between. Per the germline V gene, CDR1 is KGHSH and CDR2 is LQKENI. The CDR3 loop is CASSPGLKSYEQYF. In DNA, the CDR3 is TGTGCCAGCTCACCGGGACTGAAATCCTACGAGCAGTACTTC.

This chain uses TRBV6-4 with TRBJ1-5; D gene uncertain. The V end lost 2 bases, the J end lost 0 bases, and 5 bases lay between the germline ends. Per the germline V gene, CDR1 is MRHNA and CDR2 is SNTAGT. The CDR3 spans 14 residues. The CDR3 reads CASSDIYSNQPQHF. The CDR3 DNA sequence: TGTGCCAGCAGTGACATATATAGCAATCAGCCCCAGCATTTT.

This chain connects TRBV5-1 to TRBJ1-1; D perhaps matches TRBD1 (6 bases). Trimming removed 2 bases at V and 10 bases at J, with 12 bases between. This CDR3 comprises 12 residues. Germline assignment: CDR1 SGHRS and CDR2 YFSETQ. CDR3 in amino acids: CASSLLGGGAFF. The CDR3 coding sequence is TGCGCCAGCAGCTTACTCGGGGGCGGAGCTTTCTTT.

The V call is TRBV20-1, the J call TRBJ1-1; D call uncertain. The CDR3 extends over 10 amino acids. Per germline, CDR1 DFQATT and CDR2 SNEGSKA (reference sequence). Trimming stripped 6 bases from V and 3 bases from J, with 5 bases between. CDR3 in DNA: TGCAGTGCCAAGGACACTGAAGCTTTCTTT. It specifies CSAKDTEAFF.

This chain links TRBV21-1 with TRBJ2-7; TRBD2 is the table's D call, not checked against the DNA. TRBV21-1 is flagged as a pseudogene. The CDR3 loop spans 15 amino acids. In DNA, the CDR3 is TGTGCCAGCAGCAAAGATGCAGCGTTCTCCTACGAGCAGTACTTC. Its translation: CASSKDAAFSYEQYF.

About this clone: A far larger clone is off by one base, so a read error is likely. The same CDR3 can be traced to other DNA sequences in this sample. J is TRBJ2-2 and V is TRBV29-1, with D uncertain. Trimming pared 3 bases from V and 4 bases from J, leaving 6 bases between. The CDR3 length is 12 residues. Germline V gene lookup returns CDR1 SQVTM and CDR2 ANQGSEA. Here the CDR3 reads CSVERTTGELFF. The CDR3 DNA follows: TGCAGCGTTGAGCGGACCACCGGGGAGCTGTTTTTT.

CDR3 residues: CASSDRGFHEQFF. In DNA, the CDR3 is TGTGCCAGTAGCGATAGGGGGTTCCATGAGCAGTTCTTC. The chain combines TRBV19 with TRBJ2-1, with D perhaps TRBD1 (6 bases). The germline gives CDR1 LNHDA, CDR2 SQIVND (reference sequence). V shed 6 bases and J shed 8 bases, with 14 bases lying between them. The CDR3 spans 13 residues.

The V gene is TRBV19, the J gene TRBJ1-1, with D possibly being TRBD1 (6 bases). Germline lookup yields CDR1 LNHDA and CDR2 SQIVND (reference sequence). V was cut by 4 bases and J by 7 bases, with 16 bases left in between. The CDR3 runs 14 residues. The CDR3 loop reads CASSTPGRGNEAFF. The CDR3 nucleotides are TGTGCCAGTAGTACCCCGGGAAGGGGGAATGAAGCTTTCTTT.

The chain couples TRBV5-1 to TRBJ1-1; 8 bases agree with TRBD1. V dropped 3 bases and J dropped 7; count of bases not matched to a gene: 5. CDR1 and CDR2 (germline): SGHRS, YFSETQ. The CDR3 totals 13 residues. In DNA, the CDR3 is TGCGCCAGCAGCTCCGCAGGGGGCTTTGAAGCTTTCTTT. Its protein is CASSSAGGFEAFF.

The chain recombines TRBV10-1 with TRBJ2-1; 13 nucleotides match TRBD2. V lost 2 bases and J lost 8; bases outside the gene matches: 3. Germline CDR1 is WNHNN and CDR2 is SYGVQD (reference sequence). The CDR3 is 15 residues long. CDR3 nucleotides: TGCGCCAGCAGTGAGGGGACTAGCGGGAACGATGAGCAGTTCTTC. Protein product: CASSEGTSGNDEQFF.

The rearrangement joins TRBV6-6 to TRBJ2-1, with TRBD2 matching 12 bases. The CDR3 runs 16 residues. J gave up 4 bases and V 2 bases, and 3 bases lay outside the gene matches. Germline values: CDR1 MNHNY, CDR2 SVGAGI (reference sequence). CDR3 DNA sequence: TGTGCCAGCAGTTACGGACTAGCGGGAACGTACAATGAGCAGTTCTTC. It specifies CASSYGLAGTYNEQFF.

The rearrangement uses TRBV18 and TRBJ2-7; TRBD1 is a possible D gene (6 bases). The CDR3 sequence is 15 residues long. Germline CDR1 reads KGHSH; CDR2 reads LQKENI. Trimming stripped 5 bases from V and 2 bases from J, with 16 bases between. CDR3 sequence: CASSRTVGQTYEQYF. The CDR3 DNA reads as TGTGCCAGCTCAAGGACTGTAGGACAGACCTACGAGCAGTACTTC.

This clone has just one count. In nucleotides, the CDR3 is TGTGCCAGCAGCCAGGGACAGGGGGCGAACACCGGGGAGCTGTTTTTT. Its protein is CASSQGQGANTGELFF. The chain joins TRBV28 to TRBJ2-2; the match to TRBD1 covers 11 bases. This CDR3 is built from 16 residues. The germline CDR1 and CDR2 sequences are MDHEN and SYDVKM. Unmatched junction bases numbered 3, after V lost 6 bases and J lost 0 bases.

The rearrangement uses TRBV6-5 and TRBJ1-5; maybe TRBD1 (5 bases). Trimming stripped 2 bases from V and 3 bases from J, with 8 bases between. CDR1 MNHEY and CDR2 SVGAGI come from the germline V gene. The CDR3 spans 14 residues. Here the CDR3 reads CASSYGTLNQPQHF. The CDR3 bases are TGTGCCAGCAGTTACGGGACCCTCAATCAGCCCCAGCATTTT.

The chain employs TRBV29-1 and TRBJ1-1; D unclear. The CDR3 extends over 11 amino acids. Deletions cut 1 base from V and 14 bases from J, with 14 bases between. CDR1 SQVTM and CDR2 ANQGSEA come from the germline V gene. This chain's CDR3 is CSVEGAGICFF. DNA for the CDR3: TGCAGCGTTGAAGGGGCTGGGATATGCTTCTTT.

The rearrangement uses TRBV7-2 and TRBJ2-7; perhaps TRBD2 as D (5 bases). V gave up 3 bases and J gave up 7 bases, with 13 bases separating them. The CDR3 covers 13 residues. Germline CDR1 reads SGHTA; CDR2 reads FQGNSA. CDR3 residues: CASSFRGSWEQYF. The CDR3 DNA reads TGTGCCAGCAGCTTTCGGGGTTCTTGGGAGCAGTACTTC.